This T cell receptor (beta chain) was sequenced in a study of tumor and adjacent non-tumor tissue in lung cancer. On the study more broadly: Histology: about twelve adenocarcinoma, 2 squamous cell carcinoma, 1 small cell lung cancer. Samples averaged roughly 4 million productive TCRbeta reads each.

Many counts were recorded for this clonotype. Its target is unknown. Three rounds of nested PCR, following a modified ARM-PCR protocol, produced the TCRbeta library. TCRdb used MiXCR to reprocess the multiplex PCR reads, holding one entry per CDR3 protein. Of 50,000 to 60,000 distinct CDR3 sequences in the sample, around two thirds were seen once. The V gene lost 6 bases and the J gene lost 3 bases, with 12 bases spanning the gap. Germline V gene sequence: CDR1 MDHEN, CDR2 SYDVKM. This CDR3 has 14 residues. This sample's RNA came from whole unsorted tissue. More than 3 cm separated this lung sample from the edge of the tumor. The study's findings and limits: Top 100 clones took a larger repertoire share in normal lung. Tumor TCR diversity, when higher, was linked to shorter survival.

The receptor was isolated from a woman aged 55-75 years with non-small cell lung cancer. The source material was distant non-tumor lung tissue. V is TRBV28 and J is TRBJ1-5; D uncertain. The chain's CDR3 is CASRSRSFNQPQHF. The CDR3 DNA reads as TGTGCCAGCAGATCCCGGTCGTTCAATCAGCCCCAGCATTTT.